These 27 T cell receptor beta chains were sequenced from one sample in a study of blood T cell repertoires in COVID-19. TCRdb's table, derived via immunoSEQ multiplex PCR, lists solely in-frame clones and lacks some. This table has over 200,000 clones, roughly four fifths appearing once. The sequenced sample consisted of peripheral blood. Every receptor here comes from a woman aged 45 to 65 with active or convalescent COVID-19.

The gene calls are TRBV2 and TRBJ1-5, with D perhaps matching TRBD1 (6 bases). Looked up from germline, CDR1 is SNHLY and CDR2 is FYNNEI. V was clipped by 3 bases and J by 6 bases, with 12 bases between them. The CDR3 loop spans 14 amino acids. CDR3 coding DNA: TGTGCCAGCAGTGACGAACAGGGCAGTCAGCCCCAGCATTTT. Protein: CASSDEQGSQPQHF.

CDR3 sequence (DNA): TGCGCCAGCAGTGAGGCGTTAAATCAGCCCCAGCATTTT. Translated: CASSEALNQPQHF. The chain has TRBV10-2 and TRBJ1-5; no reliable D call. Germline V gene lookup returns CDR1 WSHSY and CDR2 SAAADI. This CDR3 contains 13 residues. V was trimmed by 2 bases and J by 4 bases, leaving 6 bases between them.

The chain is built from TRBV5-1 and TRBJ2-1; 9 nucleotides line up with TRBD2. Trimming cost V 5 bases and J 2 bases; bases outside gene matches: 2. The CDR3 has 14 amino acids. Germline V gene sequence: CDR1 SGHRS, CDR2 YFSETQ. The CDR3 loop is CASSSGSPYNEQFF. CDR3 DNA: TGCGCCAGCAGTAGCGGGAGTCCCTACAATGAGCAGTTCTTC.

The V and J genes are TRBV28 and TRBJ1-2; D is possibly TRBD1 (5 bases). The CDR3 contains 12 residues. Germline V gene sequence: CDR1 MDHEN, CDR2 SYDVKM. V gave up 3 bases and J gave up 8 bases, with 10 bases separating them. The CDR3 bases are TGTGCCAGCAGTTTTGGGGGGGAAGGCTACACCTTC. Its protein is CASSFGGEGYTF.

The CDR3 DNA sequence: TGTGCCAGCAGCCCGGGACAGGGGGGTTTAGAAAAACTGTTTTTT. This sequence encodes CASSPGQGGLEKLFF. J is TRBJ1-4 and V is TRBV7-9; 11 bases are a match to TRBD1. V was clipped by 5 bases and J by 8 bases; unmatched bases: 7. Germline-derived CDR1 and CDR2 are SEHNR and FQNEAQ (reference sequence). This CDR3 comprises 15 residues.

This clone was observed a single time. The chain recombines TRBV6-5 with TRBJ2-1, with a possible D match to TRBD2 (7 bases). Germline values: CDR1 MNHEY, CDR2 SVGAGI. V was clipped by 6 bases and J by 6 bases, with 12 bases between them. The CDR3 has 13 residues. CDR3 sequence (DNA): TGTGCCAGCAGGGGCGGGGGCTTCAATGAGCAGTTCTTC. This sequence encodes CASRGGGFNEQFF.

J is TRBJ2-1 and V is TRBV2, with TRBD2 identical over 14 bases. CDR3 length: 15 amino acids. Per the germline V gene, CDR1 is SNHLY and CDR2 is FYNNEI. Trimming at V came to 2 bases and at J to 10 bases, leaving 4 bases not matched to a gene. The CDR3, as DNA: TGTGCCAGCAGTGAAAACGGACTAGCGGGAGGCGAGCAGTTCTTC. Its protein product is CASSENGLAGGEQFF.

This clone was seen a single time. The rearrangement joins TRBV10-3 to TRBJ2-2; 7 nucleotides match TRBD1. V gave up 10 bases and J gave up 0 bases; unmatched junction bases: 8. The CDR3 runs 15 residues. From germline, CDR1 is ENHRY and CDR2 SYGVKD. Here the CDR3 DNA reads TGTGCCACCCGGGACAGCCTATCGAACACCGGGGAGCTGTTTTTT. Its protein is CATRDSLSNTGELFF.

The J gene is TRBJ1-5, the V gene TRBV18; weak D call: TRBD1 (6 bases). Germline assignment: CDR1 KGHSH and CDR2 LQKENI. The CDR3 has 15 amino acids. Trimming left V 3 bases short and J 7 bases short, with 16 bases between. The CDR3 region is CASSPVQGSEQPQHF. CDR3 sequence (DNA): TGTGCCAGCTCACCGGTACAGGGATCAGAGCAGCCCCAGCATTTT.

The V call is TRBV9, the J call TRBJ1-1, with D perhaps TRBD1 (6 bases). Germline-derived CDR1 and CDR2 are SGDLS and YYNGEE. Trimming removed 4 bases from V and 0 bases from J, with 10 bases in between. The CDR3 extends over 14 amino acids. The CDR3 nucleotides are TGTGCCAGCAGCCCACAGGGCGTGAACACTGAAGCTTTCTTT. This translates into CASSPQGVNTEAFF.

This rearrangement joins TRBV10-2 to TRBJ1-1, with TRBD1 matching 7 bases. The CDR3 consists of 15 residues. After removal of 6 bases from V and 1 base from J, the junction contained 8 bases not matched to a gene. The V gene's germline CDR1 is WSHSY and CDR2 SAAADI. The CDR3 nucleotides are TGCGCCAGCAGAGCAGGGACAGCGGAGAACACTGAAGCTTTCTTT. Encoded protein: CASRAGTAENTEAFF.

V is TRBV15 and J is TRBJ1-6, with 9 bases fitting TRBD1. The CDR3 spans 14 residues. V was pared by 3 bases and J by 9 bases, with 3 bases of the junction left unmatched. Per the germline V gene, CDR1 is LNHNV and CDR2 is YYDKDF (reference sequence). The CDR3 here is CATSRGTGTSPLHF. The CDR3 nucleotides read TGTGCCACCAGCAGGGGGACAGGGACTTCACCCCTCCACTTT.

The table lists this clone with a few counts. The genes are TRBV2 and TRBJ2-2; perhaps TRBD1 as D (6 bases). The germline gives CDR1 SNHLY, CDR2 FYNNEI. Between the trimmed V and J ends, which lost 6 bases and 0 bases, there was a span of 8 bases. The CDR3 runs to 14 residues. The CDR3 DNA reads TGTGCCAGCAGAAGACAGGCGAACACCGGGGAGCTGTTTTTT. As protein: CASRRQANTGELFF.

The chain has TRBV10-3 and TRBJ1-1; 7 nucleotides align to TRBD1. Per the germline V gene, CDR1 is ENHRY and CDR2 is SYGVKD. After removal of 4 bases from V and 0 bases from J, the junction contained 5 bases not matched to a gene. The CDR3 sequence is 15 residues long. CDR3 residues: CAISGQQGLNTEAFF. The CDR3 coding sequence is TGTGCCATCAGTGGTCAACAGGGGCTGAACACTGAAGCTTTCTTT.

A single count supports this clone. The rearrangement uses TRBV9 and TRBJ2-3; 8 positions agree with TRBD2. This CDR3 has 15 amino acids. V shed 3 bases, J shed 7 bases, and the junction held 10 bases outside the gene matches. Germline assignment: CDR1 SGDLS and CDR2 YYNGEE. The CDR3 sequence: CASSAAGGPGYTQYF. In nucleotides, the CDR3 is TGTGCCAGCAGCGCGGCGGGGGGCCCGGGGTATACGCAGTATTTT.

The J gene is TRBJ1-1, the V gene TRBV30; D uncertain. Between the trimmed V and J ends, which lost 2 bases and 5 bases, there was a span of 12 bases. The CDR3 sequence is 13 residues long. Germline CDR1 reads GTSNPN; CDR2 reads SVGIG (reference sequence). CDR3 DNA sequence: TGTGCCTGGAGTCTCGGAAGGGAGACTGAAGCTTTCTTT. Amino acid sequence: CAWSLGRETEAFF.

CDR3 protein: CASNPLGNTEAFF. For the CDR3, the DNA is TGCGCCAGCAACCCACTTGGGAACACTGAAGCTTTCTTT. The V and J genes are TRBV5-1 and TRBJ1-1; D uncertain. CDR3 length: 13 amino acids. Germline-derived CDR1 and CDR2 are SGHRS and YFSETQ. The V end was cut by 6 bases, the J end by 1 base, with 10 bases between.

The chain joins TRBV18 to TRBJ2-3; 14 bases fit TRBD2. The CDR3 is 17 amino acids. V gave up 4 bases and J gave up 4 bases; unmatched junction bases: 7. Per the germline V gene, CDR1 is KGHSH and CDR2 is LQKENI. The CDR3 here is CASSRMTSGGASDTQYF. Written as DNA, the CDR3 is TGTGCCAGCTCACGCATGACTAGCGGGGGGGCCTCAGATACGCAGTATTTT. The complete variable domain, with remaining parts taken from reference TRBV18 and TRBJ2-3, reads NAGVMQNPRHLVRRRGQEARLRCSPMKGHSHVYWYRQLPEEGLKFMVYLQKENIIDESGMPKERFSAEFPKEGPSILRIQQVVRGDSAAYFCASSRMTSGGASDTQYFGPGTRLTVL.

This chain connects TRBV3-1 (or the pseudogene TRBV3-2) to TRBJ2-5; 10 bases map to TRBD2. The germline V gene has CDR1 LGHDT and CDR2 YNNKEL (reference sequence). V lost 5 bases, J lost 2 bases, and 5 bases stayed unmatched. The CDR3 loop spans 15 amino acids. The CDR3 sequence is CASSSRTSGQETQYF. CDR3 bases: TGTGCCAGCAGCTCCCGGACTAGCGGTCAAGAGACCCAGTACTTC.

The chain combines TRBV11-1 with TRBJ2-2, with a possible D match to TRBD1 (5 bases). This CDR3 contains 15 residues. CDR1 is SGHAT and CDR2 is FQDESV in the germline V gene (reference sequence). V was shortened by 0 bases and J by 0 bases, with 5 bases between the two germline ends. CDR3 amino acids: CASSLAQANTGELFF. The CDR3 DNA sequence: TGTGCCAGCAGCTTAGCACAGGCGAACACCGGGGAGCTGTTTTTT. Combining the CDR3 with reference TRBV11-1 and TRBJ2-2 gives the whole variable domain EAEVAQSPRYKITEKSQAVAFWCDPISGHATLYWYRQILGQGPELLVQFQDESVVDDSQLPKDRFSAERLKGVDSTLKIQPAELGDSAMYLCASSLAQANTGELFFGEGSRLTVL.

V usage is TRBV30 and J usage is TRBJ2-3; D possibly corresponds to TRBD2 (6 bases). Per germline, CDR1 GTSNPN and CDR2 SVGIG (reference sequence). The CDR3 runs to 12 residues. Trimming stripped 2 bases from V and 4 bases from J, with 7 bases between. The CDR3 is CAWSPGADTQYF. CDR3 DNA sequence: TGTGCCTGGAGTCCGGGGGCAGATACGCAGTATTTT. The full variable domain, completed using reference TRBV30 and TRBJ2-3, is SQTIHQWPATLVQPVGSPLSLECTVEGTSNPNLYWYRQAAGRGLQLLFYSVGIGQISSEVPQNLSASRPQDRQFILSSKKLLLSDSGFYLCAWSPGADTQYFGPGTRLTVL.

The rearrangement uses TRBV25-1 and TRBJ1-1; maybe TRBD1 (6 bases). The V and J ends lost 7 bases and 2 bases respectively, with 14 bases between them. Germline-derived CDR1 and CDR2 are MGHDK and SYGVNS. This CDR3 comprises 14 residues. The CDR3 region is CASTQGAGNTEAFF. The CDR3 nucleotides read TGTGCCAGCACACAGGGAGCTGGAAACACTGAAGCTTTCTTT.

This chain joins TRBV29-1 and TRBJ2-7; TRBD2 matches 11 bases. CDR3 length equals 14 residues. Germline CDR1 and CDR2: SQVTM and ANQGSEA. With V trimmed by 4 bases and J by 6 bases, 8 bases remained unmatched. The CDR3 DNA sequence: TGCAGCGTTGTGGTAGCGGGAGGGTTGGGCGAGCAGTACTTC. Translation: CSVVVAGGLGEQYF.

The rearrangement joins TRBV5-1 to TRBJ1-2, with D tentatively TRBD1 (5 bases). V lost 0 bases and J 5 bases, leaving 11 bases between the germline ends. The CDR3 has 14 residues. Germline V lookup: CDR1 SGHRS, CDR2 YFSETQ. The CDR3 region has the DNA TGCGCCAGCAGCTTGGAACAGGCCAGATATGGCTACACCTTC. This sequence encodes CASSLEQARYGYTF.

The chain is built from TRBV5-1 and TRBJ1-1; D is ambiguous. The V gene lost 2 bases and the J gene lost 6 bases, with 5 bases spanning the gap. Per germline, CDR1 SGHRS and CDR2 YFSETQ. The CDR3 loop spans 11 amino acids. Here the CDR3 reads CASSFGPEAFF. The CDR3 DNA reads as TGCGCCAGCAGCTTTGGGCCTGAAGCTTTCTTT.

This rearrangement joins TRBV15 to TRBJ2-2, with D perhaps TRBD1 (6 bases). In germline, CDR1 is LNHNV, CDR2 YYDKDF (reference sequence). V gave up 11 bases and J gave up 3 bases, with 19 bases separating them. The CDR3 is made up of 15 amino acids. CDR3 region: CAPWNRENDTGELFF. CDR3 nucleotides: TGTGCCCCCTGGAACAGGGAAAACGACACCGGGGAGCTGTTTTTT. Full variable domain (missing parts from reference TRBV15 and TRBJ2-2): DAMVIQNPRYQVTQFGKPVTLSCSQTLNHNVMYWYQQKSSQAPKLLFHYYDKDFNNEADTPDNFQSRRPNTSFCFLDIRSPGLGDTAMYLCAPWNRENDTGELFFGEGSRLTVL.

This rearrangement joins TRBV28 to TRBJ2-4; TRBD2 is a possible D gene (6 bases). Germline V gene sequence: CDR1 MDHEN, CDR2 SYDVKM. V lost 3 bases and J lost 1, with 10 bases in between. The CDR3 has 15 amino acids. The CDR3 region is CASSFWGTAKNIQYF. CDR3 DNA: TGTGCCAGCAGTTTTTGGGGGACTGCCAAAAACATTCAGTACTTC.